Shown below are 32 T cell receptor beta chains from a single sample sequenced in a study of T cells in Graves' hyperthyroidism and ophthalmopathy. Template material for amplifying TCR beta CDR3 regions consisted of RNA transcripts. The primer set for the first-round RT-PCR of the TCR CDR3 was HTBI. TCRdb recomputed calls from the multiplex PCR reads with MiXCR, one row per CDR3 protein. Here the sample spans about 720,000 distinct CDR3 sequences, around a sixth being singletons. The sample consisted of blood. The receptor source for this set is a woman between 45 and 60 years old with Graves' hyperthyroidism that later progressed to Graves' ophthalmopathy.

This chain joins TRBV6-1 and TRBJ2-5; D is tentatively TRBD1 or TRBD2 (5 bases each). The CDR3 consists of 14 residues. V gave up 6 bases and J gave up 5 bases, with 16 bases separating them. The germline V gene has CDR1 MNHNS and CDR2 SASEGT. The CDR3 region is CASRDDQGRETQYF. CDR3 coding DNA: TGTGCCAGCAGAGATGACCAGGGACGGGAGACCCAGTACTTC.

Concerning this clonotype itself: This clone may be a read error of a much larger clone one base away. The chain employs TRBV11-1 and TRBJ2-6; maybe TRBD2 (5 bases). Per germline, CDR1 SGHAT and CDR2 FQDESV (reference sequence). CDR3 length: 16 amino acids. The CDR3 sequence is CAGSLGSGTGANVLTF. CDR3 bases: TGTGCCGGCAGCTTAGGGTCGGGGACTGGGGCCAACGTCCTGACTTTC.

This clonotype was seen a few times. The chain employs TRBV6-1 and TRBJ2-7, with D possibly being TRBD1 or TRBD2 (5 bases each). The CDR3 is 13 amino acids. V was shortened by 4 bases and J by 7 bases, with 14 bases between the two germline ends. Germline CDR1 reads MNHNS; CDR2 reads SASEGT. This CDR3 is CASSAGTLVEQYF. The CDR3 DNA follows: TGTGCCAGCAGTGCAGGGACCTTGGTGGAGCAGTACTTC.

Ten or more counts support this clonotype. The junction shows a germline mismatch at one end, possibly a read error. This chain's CDR3 is CASSQASYGSTF. DNA for the CDR3: TGTGCCAGCAGCCAAGCCTCTTACGGCTCCACCTTC. The genes are TRBV3-1 and TRBJ1-2; D is uncertain. The CDR3 totals 12 residues. Per germline, CDR1 LGHDT and CDR2 YNNKEL (reference sequence).

The chain combines TRBV10-1 with TRBJ1-5, with no clear D. Germline loops: CDR1 WNHNN, CDR2 SYGVQD (reference sequence). The germline V and J ends were trimmed by 0 bases and 5 bases, with 5 bases remaining between them. The CDR3 extends over 13 amino acids. The CDR3 sequence: CASSESGYQPQHF. In DNA, the CDR3 is TGCGCCAGCAGTGAGTCGGGATATCAGCCCCAGCATTTT.

V is TRBV5-1 and J is TRBJ1-1; perhaps TRBD1 as D (5 bases). Germline-derived CDR1 and CDR2 are SGHRS and YFSETQ. V lost 3 bases and J lost 0, with 18 bases in between. The CDR3 consists of 17 residues. CDR3 loop: CASSSWVGGTMNTEAFF. For the CDR3, the DNA is TGCGCCAGCAGCTCTTGGGTGGGGGGGACTATGAACACTGAAGCTTTCTTT.

This clonotype showed up many times. The chain recombines TRBV27 with TRBJ1-1; D gene ambiguous. The CDR3 contains 15 residues. From germline, CDR1 is MNHEY and CDR2 SMNVEV (reference sequence). V gave up 7 bases and J gave up 0 bases, with 15 bases separating them. CDR3 coding DNA: TGTGCCAGCACGTCTTTGGGAGGCGTGAACACTGAAGCTTTCTTT. It codes for CASTSLGGVNTEAFF.

This clonotype was seen ten or more times. The chain links TRBV11-2 to TRBJ2-7, with 7 bases that match TRBD1. This CDR3 region has 14 residues. CDR1 is SGHAT and CDR2 is FQNNGV in the germline V gene. Trimming removed 5 bases from V and 4 bases from J; junction bases left unmatched: 8. The CDR3, as DNA: TGTGCCAGCAGCCGAGGGGACAGATTTTACGAGCAGTACTTC. Its translation is CASSRGDRFYEQYF. Combining the CDR3 with reference TRBV11-2 and TRBJ2-7 gives the whole variable domain EAGVAQSPRYKIIEKRQSVAFWCNPISGHATLYWYQQILGQGPKLLIQFQNNGVVDDSQLPKDRFSAERLKGVDSTLKIQPAKLEDSAVYLCASSRGDRFYEQYFGPGTRLTVT.

Only a few counts were recorded for this clonotype. The genes are TRBV29-1 and TRBJ1-4; weak D call: TRBD1 (5 bases). Per germline, CDR1 SQVTM and CDR2 ANQGSEA. V lost 4 bases, J lost 3 bases, and 15 bases lay in between. The CDR3 runs 15 residues. The CDR3 loop reads CSVGEEGRANEKLFF. CDR3 nucleotides: TGCAGCGTTGGCGAGGAGGGGAGGGCTAATGAAAAACTGTTTTTT.

This clonotype was counted many times. The CDR3 spells CSARGGGLAGGREGYNEQFF. The CDR3 region has the DNA TGCAGTGCTAGAGGGGGGGGACTAGCGGGGGGTCGAGAGGGATACAATGAGCAGTTCTTC. The V gene is TRBV20-1, the J gene TRBJ2-1, with 15 nucleotides matching TRBD2. The CDR3 spans 20 residues. Germline V gene lookup returns CDR1 DFQATT and CDR2 SNEGSKA (reference sequence). Unmatched junction bases numbered 14, after V lost 1 base and J lost 4 bases.

Ten or more counts support this clonotype. This chain joins TRBV3-1 and TRBJ1-1; D may be TRBD1 (6 bases). This CDR3 is 14 amino acids long. CDR1 and CDR2 from the germline V gene are LGHDT and YNNKEL (reference sequence). V lost 4 bases and J lost 4, with 13 bases in between. The CDR3 region is CASSRGGRSTEAFF. The CDR3 DNA reads TGTGCCAGCAGCCGAGGGGGTAGGTCCACTGAAGCTTTCTTT.

This clonotype was counted a few times. This chain connects TRBV30 to TRBJ1-2; D gene uncertain. There are 12 residues in the CDR3. CDR1 is GTSNPN, CDR2 SVGIG, per germline (reference sequence). Trimming pared 0 bases from V and 4 bases from J, leaving 6 bases between. CDR3 DNA: TGTGCCTGGAGTGTACAGAGCTATGGCTACACCTTC. Translation: CAWSVQSYGYTF.

This clonotype was seen a handful of times. The rearrangement links TRBV10-3 to TRBJ1-1; TRBD1 matches at 9 bases. This CDR3 comprises 14 residues. Per germline, CDR1 ENHRY and CDR2 SYGVKD. After removal of 5 bases from V and 6 bases from J, the junction contained 7 bases not matched to a gene. The CDR3 DNA follows: TGTGCCATCAGTAGGACAGGGGACATCGCTGAAGCTTTCTTT. Its protein is CAISRTGDIAEAFF.

The chain is built from TRBV10-2 and TRBJ1-5; D is perhaps TRBD1 (5 bases). Germline V gene sequence: CDR1 WSHSY, CDR2 SAAADI. Trimming took off 3 bases at V and 7 bases at J, with 13 bases between the two ends. The length of the CDR3 is 14 residues. The CDR3 nucleotides read TGCGCCAGCAGTGAAGACCAGGGAGGACAGCCCCAGCATTTT. It encodes CASSEDQGGQPQHF.

The chain employs TRBV7-2 and TRBJ1-2; D is unclear. CDR3 length: 13 amino acids. Trimming left V 2 bases short and J 4 bases short, with 8 bases between. Germline CDR1 is SGHTA and CDR2 is FQGNSA. CDR3 loop: CASSLPSGYGYTF. The DNA of the CDR3 is TGTGCCAGCAGCTTACCTAGCGGCTATGGCTACACCTTC.

This clonotype has a count of ten or more. The chain uses TRBV2 and TRBJ1-5; 7 bases align to TRBD1. V shed 7 bases and J 5 bases; nucleotides not matched to a gene: 8. Germline V gene data show CDR1 as SNHLY and CDR2 as FYNNEI. The CDR3 consists of 14 residues. The CDR3: CASTADRVDQPQHF. The CDR3 nucleotides are TGTGCCAGCACCGCAGACAGGGTTGATCAGCCCCAGCATTTT.

This clonotype was found a few times. The CDR3 region is CSVGFGTEQYF. As DNA, the CDR3 is TGCAGCGTTGGGTTTGGGACCGAGCAGTACTTC. V gene TRBV29-1 combines with J gene TRBJ2-7; D might be TRBD1 or TRBD2, each matching 5 bases. Germline CDR1 SQVTM, CDR2 ANQGSEA. V was clipped by 4 bases and J by 6 bases, with 10 bases between them. The CDR3 totals 11 residues.

This clonotype showed up just a few times. V usage is TRBV14 and J usage is TRBJ1-2; D ambiguous. Germline loops: CDR1 SGHDN, CDR2 FVKESK. Trimming shortened V by 0 bases and J by 1 base, and 6 bases separated the two germline ends. The CDR3 is 14 residues long. The CDR3 protein is CASSQDDLNYGYTF. CDR3 DNA sequence: TGTGCCAGCAGCCAAGATGACCTTAACTATGGCTACACCTTC.

The chain joins TRBV12-3 or TRBV12-4 to TRBJ1-5; 7 nucleotides agree with TRBD1. CDR3 size: 16 residues. The J segment lost 2 bases and the V segment lost 7 bases, leaving 11 bases of the junction unmatched. The DNA of the CDR3 is TGTGCCAGCACCTCCGTAGGGCAGGGGGGCAATCAGCCCCAGCATTTT. This codes for CASTSVGQGGNQPQHF.

This clonotype was seen many times. The J gene is TRBJ1-1, the V gene TRBV30; D call uncertain. From germline, CDR1 is GTSNPN and CDR2 SVGIG (reference sequence). V was pared by 1 base and J by 5 bases, with 14 bases between. The CDR3 loop spans 14 amino acids. CDR3 sequence: CAWSDEALRTEAFF. The CDR3 DNA follows: TGTGCCTGGAGTGATGAGGCGTTGAGAACTGAAGCTTTCTTT.

This clonotype came up a few times. The genes are TRBV6-1 and TRBJ1-2; D unclear. The germline V gene has CDR1 MNHNS and CDR2 SASEGT. The CDR3 is made up of 14 amino acids. Trimming pared 0 bases from V and 4 bases from J, leaving 9 bases between. CDR3 in DNA: TGTGCCAGCAGTGAAGCTAACAGTGGCTATGGCTACACCTTC. Residues: CASSEANSGYGYTF.

The rearrangement joins TRBV6-6 to TRBJ1-6; 11 bases are a match to TRBD1. Germline V gene lookup returns CDR1 MNHNY and CDR2 SVGAGI (reference sequence). J lost 9 bases, V lost 0 bases, and 10 bases had no gene match. CDR3 length: 18 residues. The CDR3 loop reads CASSYSQRTGGIGSPLHF. The DNA of the CDR3 is TGTGCCAGCAGTTACTCCCAAAGGACAGGGGGCATAGGTTCACCCCTCCACTTT.

This clonotype occurred many times. The V gene is TRBV12-3 or TRBV12-4, the J gene TRBJ1-1; D perhaps matches TRBD1 (6 bases). There are 13 residues in the CDR3. Trimming shortened V by 7 bases and J by 4 bases, and 13 bases separated the two germline ends. DNA of the CDR3: TGTGCCAGCACCCCCAGGGGTCCCACTGAAGCTTTCTTT. This sequence encodes CASTPRGPTEAFF.

This clonotype was recorded many times. The rearrangement joins TRBV12-3 or TRBV12-4 to TRBJ2-7; D remains unclear. The CDR3 sequence is 14 residues long. The V gene lost 1 base and the J gene lost 0 bases, with 7 bases spanning the gap. The CDR3 bases are TGTGCCAGCAGTTTAGGAGACATCTCCTACGAGCAGTACTTC. Amino acid sequence: CASSLGDISYEQYF.

The V call is TRBV11-2, the J call TRBJ1-2; tentative D call: TRBD1 (6 bases). V was trimmed by 1 base and J by 8 bases, leaving 14 bases between them. The CDR3 is 14 amino acids. Germline values: CDR1 SGHAT, CDR2 FQNNGV. The CDR3 sequence is CASSLVAGAQGYTF. In nucleotides, the CDR3 is TGTGCCAGCAGCTTAGTGGCGGGGGCGCAAGGCTACACCTTC. Supplemented by reference TRBV11-2 and TRBJ1-2, the full variable domain reads EAGVAQSPRYKIIEKRQSVAFWCNPISGHATLYWYQQILGQGPKLLIQFQNNGVVDDSQLPKDRFSAERLKGVDSTLKIQPAKLEDSAVYLCASSLVAGAQGYTFGSGTRLTVV.

This clonotype was counted ten times or more. The chain links TRBV2 to TRBJ2-1; D remains ambiguous. The CDR3 extends over 11 amino acids. CDR1 is SNHLY and CDR2 is FYNNEI in the germline V gene. With 6 bases removed from V and 7 bases from J, the gap between germline ends came to 7 bases. In nucleotides, the CDR3 is TGTGCCAGCAGCCAGCGTAATGAGCAGTTCTTC. Protein sequence: CASSQRNEQFF.

Details on this clonotype: This may come from a read error, since a much larger clone is one base off. Since no conserved phenylalanine or tryptophan closes the CDR3, a read error is the likely cause. The chain is built from TRBV28 and TRBJ2-7; the D gene is possibly TRBD2 (5 bases). CDR1 is MDHEN, CDR2 SYDVKM, per germline. The V end was cut by 5 bases, the J end by 0 bases, with 17 bases between. This CDR3 is 16 amino acids long. CDR3 DNA sequence: TGTGCCAGCAGTCCTCGTCCCCGCGGAGGCTCCTACGAGCAGTACCTC. Protein sequence: CASSPRPRGGSYEQYL.

At least ten counts were recorded for this clonotype. This chain joins TRBV12-3 or TRBV12-4 and TRBJ1-1; no clear D. CDR3 length: 16 amino acids. Trimming took off 2 bases at V and 6 bases at J, with 19 bases between the two ends. CDR3 coding DNA: TGTGCCAGCAGTTTAAGTTCCCGCTCTCTCTGGGCTGAAGCTTTCTTT. This sequence encodes CASSLSSRSLWAEAFF.

The chain couples TRBV12-3 or TRBV12-4 to TRBJ2-1, with 8 positions matching TRBD2. This CDR3 is 18 amino acids long. The V gene end was trimmed by 5 bases and the J gene end by 0 bases; junction bases not matched to a gene: 12. This CDR3 reads CASSRTGGGLSSYNEQFF. The CDR3 bases are TGTGCCAGCAGTAGGACTGGCGGGGGGCTTAGCTCCTACAATGAGCAGTTCTTC.

The genes are TRBV9 and TRBJ2-2, with D possibly being TRBD1 or TRBD2 (5 bases each). Trimming stripped 1 base from V and 5 bases from J, with 24 bases between. This CDR3 is 19 amino acids long. CDR1 and CDR2 from the germline V gene are SGDLS and YYNGEE. DNA of the CDR3: TGTGCCAGCAGCGTAAGTAAAAGAGCCGGGGCAGGGAAGACCGGGGAGCTGTTTTTT. Its translation is CASSVSKRAGAGKTGELFF.

This clonotype was observed many times. This sequence joins TRBV6-1 and TRBJ1-2; 10 bases map to TRBD1. CDR1 and CDR2 from the germline V gene are MNHNS and SASEGT. CDR3 length equals 15 residues. V lost 6 bases and J lost 4; bases outside the gene matches: 8. In DNA form, the CDR3 reads TGTGCCAGCAGCTACGGACAGGGGGGGGGCTATGGCTACACCTTC. Encoded protein: CASSYGQGGGYGYTF.

This sequence joins TRBV19 and TRBJ2-3; D may be TRBD2 (6 bases). The CDR3 consists of 13 residues. V gave up 7 bases and J gave up 6 bases, with 14 bases separating them. Germline CDR1 reads LNHDA; CDR2 reads SQIVND (reference sequence). In DNA form, the CDR3 reads TGTGCCAGTAATGCGGGGCTCCCTGATACGCAGTATTTT. Its translation is CASNAGLPDTQYF. Looking up the rest from reference TRBV19 and TRBJ2-3 gives the full variable domain: DGGITQSPKYLFRKEGQNVTLSCEQNLNHDAMYWYRQDPGQGLRLIYYSQIVNDFQKGDIAEGYSVSREKKESFPLTVTSAQKNPTAFYLCASNAGLPDTQYFGPGTRLTVL.